This TCR beta chain came from a study of T-cell reconstitution after alpha-beta-depleted transplantation in children. Preparation of the TCRbeta library used unique molecular identifiers. TCRdb recomputed calls from the PCR reads with MiXCR, one row per CDR3 protein. The table has some 600,000 distinct CDR3 sequences, 10% to 15% seen once. Germline CDR1 LNHDA, CDR2 SQIVND (reference sequence). V was pared by 3 bases and J by 6 bases, with 12 bases between. CDR3 length: 15 amino acids. The table lists this clonotype with a few counts. The target antigen is unknown. Study-level points and caveats: By about two months after transplant, alpha-beta T cells reportedly arose from several hundred graft clones that had expanded. Where some patients showed high TCRbeta diversity at day 60, it came from recipient T cells and thymic progenitors that had survived. Newly produced T cells mostly accounted for T-cell counts and diversity one year post-transplant.

The chain combines TRBV19 with TRBJ1-6, with D unresolved. The input for sequencing was PBMCs, mostly from graft donor cells, taken 360 days after TCRalphabeta/CD19-depleted stem cell transplant. This sequence was found in a male patient between 10 and 17 years old who had a stem cell transplant for acute myeloid leukemia, so the T cells may come from the graft donor. The CDR3 reads CASSIGRDFNSPLHF. The CDR3, as DNA: TGTGCCAGTAGTATCGGACGGGATTTTAATTCACCCCTCCACTTT.